This TCR beta chain was found in a study of beta chain features in type 1 diabetes. The sequenced template was cDNA made from the entire isolated RNA. Method: immunoSEQ multiplex PCR; TCRdb's copy keeps in-frame clones and lacks some. Of around 53,000 clones listed, around 60% are singletons. With V trimmed by 2 bases and J by 4 bases, 5 bases remained unmatched. Germline lookup yields CDR1 PRHDT and CDR2 FYEKMQ (reference sequence). The CDR3 has 16 residues. General study findings and limits: Moderate yet significant TCRB CDR3 shortening was seen in Type 1 diabetes patients in all four CD4+ subsets. In type 1 diabetes patients, VDJ junctions had fewer insertions; deletions at these junctions were more frequent.

For this clone: Antigen specificity is unknown.

The clonotype comes from a woman in her twenties or thirties with type 1 diabetes. J is TRBJ1-2 and V is TRBV13; 12 nucleotides agree with TRBD1. What was sequenced was stem cell memory CD4+ T cells from blood. CDR3 residues: CASSLWRDRGLYGYTF. The CDR3 DNA follows: TGTGCCAGCAGCTTATGGCGGGACAGGGGGCTCTATGGCTACACCTTC.